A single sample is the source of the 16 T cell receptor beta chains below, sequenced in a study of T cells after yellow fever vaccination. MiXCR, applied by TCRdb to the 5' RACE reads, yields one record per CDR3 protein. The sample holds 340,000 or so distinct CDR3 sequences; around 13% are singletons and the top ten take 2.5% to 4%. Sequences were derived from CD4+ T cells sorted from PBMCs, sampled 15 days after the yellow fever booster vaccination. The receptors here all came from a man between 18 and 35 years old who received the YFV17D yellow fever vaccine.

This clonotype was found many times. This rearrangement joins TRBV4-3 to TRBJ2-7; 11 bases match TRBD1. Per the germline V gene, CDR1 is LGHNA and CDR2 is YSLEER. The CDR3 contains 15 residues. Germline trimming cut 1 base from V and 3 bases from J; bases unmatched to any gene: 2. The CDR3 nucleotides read TGCGCCAGCAGCCAAGCTGGGACAGGGGGCTACGAGCAGTACGTC. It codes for CASSQAGTGGYEQYV.

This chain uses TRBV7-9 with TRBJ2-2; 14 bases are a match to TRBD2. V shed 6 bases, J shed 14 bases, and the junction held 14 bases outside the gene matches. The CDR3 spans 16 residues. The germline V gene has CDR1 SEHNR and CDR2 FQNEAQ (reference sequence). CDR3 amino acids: CASRPPGLAGASTLFF. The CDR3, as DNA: TGTGCCAGCAGGCCTCCGGGACTAGCGGGGGCCAGCACCCTGTTTTTT.

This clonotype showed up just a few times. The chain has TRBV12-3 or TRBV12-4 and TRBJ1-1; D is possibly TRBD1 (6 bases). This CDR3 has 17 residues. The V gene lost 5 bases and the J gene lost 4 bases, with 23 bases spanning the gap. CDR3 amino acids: CASSPSRDRGRGTEAFF. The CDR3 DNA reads TGTGCCAGCAGTCCGTCCCGGGACCGGGGCAGGGGCACTGAAGCTTTCTTT.

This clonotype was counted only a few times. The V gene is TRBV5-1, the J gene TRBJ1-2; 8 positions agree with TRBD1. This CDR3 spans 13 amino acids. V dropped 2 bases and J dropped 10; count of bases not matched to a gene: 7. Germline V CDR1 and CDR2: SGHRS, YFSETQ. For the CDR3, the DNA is TGCGCCAGCAGCTTCCTCAGACAGGGGAACTACACCTTC. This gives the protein CASSFLRQGNYTF.

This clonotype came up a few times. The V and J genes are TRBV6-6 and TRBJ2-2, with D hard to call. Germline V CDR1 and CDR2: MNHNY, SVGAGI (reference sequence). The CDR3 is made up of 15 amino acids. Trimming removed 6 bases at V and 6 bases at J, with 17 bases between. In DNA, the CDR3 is TGTGCCAGCAGGTCTGGGGATCGGAGCCCCGGGGAGCTGTTTTTT. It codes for CASRSGDRSPGELFF.

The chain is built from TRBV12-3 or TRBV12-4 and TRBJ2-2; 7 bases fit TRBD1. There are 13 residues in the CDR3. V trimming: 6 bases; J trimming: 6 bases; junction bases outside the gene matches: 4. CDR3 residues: CASSPTGSGELFF. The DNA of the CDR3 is TGTGCCAGCAGCCCGACAGGGTCCGGGGAGCTGTTTTTT.

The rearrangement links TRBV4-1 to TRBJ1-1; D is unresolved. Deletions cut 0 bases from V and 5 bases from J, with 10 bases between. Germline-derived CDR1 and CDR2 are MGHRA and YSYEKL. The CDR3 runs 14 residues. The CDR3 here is CASSQDPHGTEAFF. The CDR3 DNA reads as TGCGCCAGCAGCCAAGATCCTCACGGGACTGAAGCTTTCTTT.

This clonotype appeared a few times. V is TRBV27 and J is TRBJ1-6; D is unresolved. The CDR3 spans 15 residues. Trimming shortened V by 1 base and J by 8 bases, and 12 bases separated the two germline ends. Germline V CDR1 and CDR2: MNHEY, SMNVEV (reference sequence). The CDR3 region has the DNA TGTGCCAGCAGTTTATTGCACGATACTTATTCACCCCTCCACTTT. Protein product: CASSLLHDTYSPLHF.

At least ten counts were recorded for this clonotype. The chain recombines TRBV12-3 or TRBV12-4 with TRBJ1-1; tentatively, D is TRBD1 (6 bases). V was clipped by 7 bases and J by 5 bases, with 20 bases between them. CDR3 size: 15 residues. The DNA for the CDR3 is TGTGCCAGCATGGTCTCGGGGGGCCGGCGGACTGAAGCTTTCTTT. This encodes CASMVSGGRRTEAFF.

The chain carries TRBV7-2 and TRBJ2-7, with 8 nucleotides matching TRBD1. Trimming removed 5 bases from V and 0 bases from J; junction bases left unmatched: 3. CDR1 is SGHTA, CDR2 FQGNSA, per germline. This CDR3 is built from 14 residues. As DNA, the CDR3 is TGTGCCAGCAGCCGGACAGGGTTCTCCTACGAGCAGTACTTC. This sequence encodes CASSRTGFSYEQYF.

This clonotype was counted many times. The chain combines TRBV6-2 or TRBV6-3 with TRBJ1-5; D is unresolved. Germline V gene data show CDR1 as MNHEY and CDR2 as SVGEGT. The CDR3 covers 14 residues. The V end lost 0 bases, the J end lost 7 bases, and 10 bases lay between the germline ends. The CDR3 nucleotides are TGTGCCAGCAGTTACTCGCAGGCCGTACAGCCCCAGCATTTT. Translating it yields CASSYSQAVQPQHF.

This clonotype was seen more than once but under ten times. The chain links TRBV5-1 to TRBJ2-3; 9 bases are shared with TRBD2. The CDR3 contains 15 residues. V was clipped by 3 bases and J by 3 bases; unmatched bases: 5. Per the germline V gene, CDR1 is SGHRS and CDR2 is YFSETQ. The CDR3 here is CASSSRSGGTDTQYF. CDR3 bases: TGCGCCAGCAGCTCCCGTAGCGGGGGTACAGATACGCAGTATTTT.

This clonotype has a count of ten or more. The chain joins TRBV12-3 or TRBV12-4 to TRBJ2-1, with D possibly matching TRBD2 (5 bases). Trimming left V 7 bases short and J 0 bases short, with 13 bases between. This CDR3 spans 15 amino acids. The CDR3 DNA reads TGTGCCAGCATCTTTTCGGGGAGCTCCTACAATGAGCAGTTCTTC. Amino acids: CASIFSGSSYNEQFF.

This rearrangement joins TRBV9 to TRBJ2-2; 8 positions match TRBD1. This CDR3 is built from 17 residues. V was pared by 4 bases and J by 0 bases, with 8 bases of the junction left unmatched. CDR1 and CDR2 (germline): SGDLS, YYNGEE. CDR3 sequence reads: CASSPSPGQANTGELFF. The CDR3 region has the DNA TGTGCCAGCAGCCCCTCCCCGGGACAGGCGAACACCGGGGAGCTGTTTTTT.

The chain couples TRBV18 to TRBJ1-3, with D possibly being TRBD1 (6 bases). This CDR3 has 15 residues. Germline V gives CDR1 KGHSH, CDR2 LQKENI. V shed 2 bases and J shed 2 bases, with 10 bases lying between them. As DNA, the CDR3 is TGTGCCAGCTCACCATCGACAGGCACTGGAAACACCATATATTTT. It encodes CASSPSTGTGNTIYF.

CDR3 sequence: CASSAGDRKETQYF. The DNA of the CDR3 is TGTGCCAGCAGCGCCGGGGACAGGAAAGAGACCCAGTACTTC. The V and J genes are TRBV7-2 and TRBJ2-5; 8 nucleotides match TRBD1. The trim removed 5 bases at V and 3 bases at J, leaving 5 bases unmatched. Germline V gene data show CDR1 as SGHTA and CDR2 as FQGNSA. This CDR3 is built from 14 residues.